Shown below are 13 T cell receptor beta chains from a single sample sequenced in a study of T cells in Graves' hyperthyroidism and ophthalmopathy. Amplified TCR beta CDR3 regions derived from RNA transcripts. Primed by the HTBI set, a first-round RT-PCR was run on the TCR CDR3. Via MiXCR, TCRdb re-called the multiplex PCR reads, giving one row per CDR3 protein. This sample yields approximately 400,000 distinct CDR3 sequences, of which approximately 15% are seen a single time; 13% to 15% belongs to the top ten. The sequenced sample consisted of blood. These receptors were obtained from a young woman with Graves' hyperthyroidism.

This clonotype was seen at least ten times. This chain links TRBV20-1 with TRBJ2-3; no clear D. The CDR3 covers 13 residues. Germline CDR1 DFQATT, CDR2 SNEGSKA (reference sequence). Trimming cost V 6 bases and J 2 bases, with 12 bases left between them. CDR3: CSALGRATDTQYF. The CDR3 region has the DNA TGCAGTGCCTTAGGAAGAGCCACAGATACGCAGTATTTT.

The chain couples TRBV4-1 to TRBJ1-5, with a weak D call TRBD1 (5 bases). The CDR3 spans 17 residues. The V gene's germline CDR1 is MGHRA and CDR2 YSYEKL. V lost 2 bases and J lost 6, with 20 bases in between. The DNA for the CDR3 is TGCGCCAGCAGCCAATTAATCCGGGGACGCGGGACTCAGCCCCAGCATTTT. Its protein product is CASSQLIRGRGTQPQHF.

This clonotype was seen many times. The chain couples TRBV12-3 or TRBV12-4 to TRBJ2-7, with D possibly being TRBD1 or TRBD2 (5 bases each). The V and J ends lost 5 bases and 7 bases respectively, with 30 bases between them. The CDR3 is 18 amino acids. In DNA form, the CDR3 reads TGTGCCAGCAGTCCACACGTGTTGAGGGGTCGGGATTTTCGAGAGCAGTACTTC. This encodes CASSPHVLRGRDFREQYF.

This clonotype was observed at least ten times. V and J are TRBV3-1 and TRBJ2-1; TRBD1 might be the D (5 bases). V was pared by 0 bases and J by 4 bases, with 16 bases between. The CDR3 sequence is 17 residues long. Per germline, CDR1 LGHDT and CDR2 YNNKEL (reference sequence). CDR3 loop: CASSQDLGALIYNEQFF. The CDR3 DNA is TGTGCCAGCAGCCAAGATTTAGGGGCACTGATTTACAATGAGCAGTTCTTC.

This clonotype appeared many times. The gene calls are TRBV7-9 and TRBJ2-3; maybe TRBD1 (5 bases). CDR3 length equals 14 residues. Between the trimmed V and J ends, which lost 7 bases and 4 bases, there was a span of 15 bases. The germline CDR1 and CDR2 sequences are SEHNR and FQNEAQ (reference sequence). The CDR3 loop is CASKQASVADTQYF. The CDR3 DNA follows: TGTGCCAGCAAACAGGCCAGTGTTGCAGATACGCAGTATTTT.

Concerning this clonotype itself: A much larger clone differs from this one at a single base, so this may be a read error. CDR3 sequence: CASRPGQGIVTRYF. For the CDR3, the DNA is TGTGCCAGCAGACCCGGACAGGGGATTGTGACCCGGTACTTC. V is TRBV7-2 and J is TRBJ2-5; 9 positions agree with TRBD1. Looked up from germline, CDR1 is SGHTA and CDR2 is FQGNSA. This CDR3 contains 14 residues.

The CDR3 loop reads CASSERQGDQPQHF. The CDR3 DNA reads TGTGCCAGCAGTGAGCGGCAGGGGGATCAGCCCCAGCATTTT. V is TRBV2 and J is TRBJ1-5; 7 nucleotides match TRBD1. The CDR3 totals 14 residues. V shed 3 bases and J 5 bases; nucleotides not matched to a gene: 4. CDR1 SNHLY and CDR2 FYNNEI come from the germline V gene.

There are a few counts of this clonotype. The chain employs TRBV7-9 and TRBJ2-1, with D perhaps TRBD2 (6 bases). This CDR3 region has 15 residues. Per the germline V gene, CDR1 is SEHNR and CDR2 is FQNEAQ (reference sequence). V gave up 1 base and J gave up 9 bases, with 16 bases separating them. The CDR3: CASSLGLLQEGEQFF. The CDR3, as DNA: TGTGCCAGCAGCTTAGGGCTGCTACAGGAGGGTGAGCAGTTCTTC.

Many counts were recorded for this clonotype. V and J are TRBV7-2 and TRBJ2-3; D possibly corresponds to TRBD2 (7 bases). The CDR3 extends over 16 amino acids. V was shortened by 4 bases and J by 3 bases, with 17 bases between the two germline ends. Germline V gene lookup returns CDR1 SGHTA and CDR2 FQGNSA. The CDR3 reads CASSSRAGALTDTQYF. The CDR3 DNA is TGTGCCAGCAGCTCTAGGGCGGGGGCACTAACAGATACGCAGTATTTT.

The rearrangement uses TRBV12-3 or TRBV12-4 and TRBJ2-7; 9 positions match TRBD1. This CDR3 has 15 residues. V trimming: 5 bases; J trimming: 5 bases; junction bases outside the gene matches: 10. Here the CDR3 reads CASSPFRDRDHEQYF. DNA of the CDR3: TGTGCCAGCAGTCCCTTCAGGGACAGGGACCACGAGCAGTACTTC.

This clonotype was picked up many times. The chain joins TRBV7-2 to TRBJ2-3; TRBD2 aligns across 7 bases. The ends lost 4 bases at V and 4 bases at J; junction bases unmatched: 8. The CDR3 spans 15 residues. The germline gives CDR1 SGHTA, CDR2 FQGNSA. Here the CDR3 DNA reads TGTGCCAGCAGCTCCTCGGGGGGAGGGCCAGATACGCAGTATTTT. It specifies CASSSSGGGPDTQYF.

This clonotype has just a few counts. The rearrangement uses TRBV20-1 and TRBJ2-7; 13 positions match TRBD2. V dropped 5 bases and J dropped 3; count of bases not matched to a gene: 19. The germline gives CDR1 DFQATT, CDR2 SNEGSKA (reference sequence). The CDR3 runs 19 residues. CDR3 region: CSAPRLAGGSSYQFYEQYF. The CDR3 coding sequence is TGCAGTGCTCCCCGACTAGCGGGAGGTTCCTCCTACCAATTCTACGAGCAGTACTTC.

This clonotype was seen ten or more times. This chain connects TRBV10-3 to TRBJ1-1; 8 bases match TRBD1. The CDR3 runs 16 residues. Germline V CDR1 and CDR2: ENHRY, SYGVKD. V lost 2 bases, J lost 5 bases, and 10 bases stayed unmatched. CDR3 region: CAISEGTGWDKTEAFF. In DNA, the CDR3 is TGTGCCATCAGTGAGGGGACAGGATGGGATAAGACTGAAGCTTTCTTT.